One and the same sample provided the 24 T cell receptor beta chains below, sequenced in a study of blood T cells in healthy people across ages. Next came a second PCR, run for about 6 to 12 cycles, which used a sample-barcoded 5' primer along with a J-beta primer mix. MiXCR, run by TCRdb on the 5' RACE reads, gives a single entry per CDR3 protein. The sample contains fewer than 650,000 distinct CDR3 sequences, about 27% of which appear only once. The same sample was also studied in work on T cells of mothers and their children.

Input material: blood. The receptors were sampled from a boy between 2 and 10 years old in good health.

This clonotype was recorded a few times. This rearrangement joins TRBV7-9 to TRBJ1-6, with a tentative D call TRBD1 (5 bases). CDR1 and CDR2 from the germline V gene are SEHNR and FQNEAQ (reference sequence). The CDR3 is 15 amino acids. V was pared by 5 bases and J by 7 bases, with 15 bases between. CDR3 nucleotide sequence: TGTGCCAGCAGCCCCGCCGGGGCCAGGAATTCACCCCTCCACTTT. Its translation: CASSPAGARNSPLHF.

This clonotype showed up just a few times. This chain's CDR3 is CAISETTSGTHEQFF. The DNA of the CDR3 is TGTGCCATCAGTGAGACTACTAGCGGGACCCATGAGCAGTTCTTC. The chain combines TRBV10-3 with TRBJ2-1; 10 bases map to TRBD2. The ends lost 2 bases at V and 8 bases at J; junction bases unmatched: 6. The CDR3 is 15 amino acids. Germline lookup yields CDR1 ENHRY and CDR2 SYGVKD.

This clonotype was detected a few times. The rearrangement uses TRBV29-1 and TRBJ1-5; a possible D gene is TRBD1 (5 bases). Germline loops: CDR1 SQVTM, CDR2 ANQGSEA. Trimming cost V 8 bases and J 5 bases, with 16 bases left between them. The CDR3 is made up of 13 amino acids. In DNA form, the CDR3 reads TGCAGCACGGGGACCGCTCGTGATCAGCCCCAGCATTTT. Translation: CSTGTARDQPQHF.

This chain uses TRBV10-3 with TRBJ2-5; either TRBD1 or TRBD2 may supply D (5 bases each). There are 14 residues in the CDR3. CDR1 and CDR2 from the germline V gene are ENHRY and SYGVKD. Between the trimmed V and J ends, which lost 0 bases and 1 base, there was a span of 6 bases. This CDR3 is CAISESGVQETQYF. The CDR3 nucleotides read TGTGCCATCAGTGAGTCGGGGGTCCAAGAGACCCAGTACTTC.

V gene TRBV5-1 combines with J gene TRBJ1-2; D uncertain. Trimming pared 8 bases from V and 3 bases from J, leaving 20 bases between. Germline V gene data show CDR1 as SGHRS and CDR2 as YFSETQ. The length of the CDR3 is 15 residues. The CDR3 bases are TGCGCCAGTTCCCTAAGCAGCGGCGGGGACTATGGCTACACCTTC. Translated: CASSLSSGGDYGYTF.

This clonotype rates as medium-sized. The chain has TRBV4-3 and TRBJ2-5; D is unresolved. Germline values: CDR1 LGHNA, CDR2 YSLEER. The CDR3 loop spans 13 amino acids. The V and J ends lost 3 bases and 5 bases respectively, with 10 bases between them. CDR3 sequence: CASSQAHSETQYF. In DNA form, the CDR3 reads TGCGCCAGCAGCCAGGCCCACTCTGAGACCCAGTACTTC.

V usage is TRBV7-6 and J usage is TRBJ1-2; 8 bases are shared with TRBD1. The CDR3 contains 14 residues. The trim removed 5 bases at V and 3 bases at J, leaving 5 bases unmatched. Germline CDR1 reads SGHVS; CDR2 reads FNYEAQ. The CDR3 loop is CASSPQGADYGYTF. The DNA for the CDR3 is TGTGCCAGCAGCCCTCAGGGGGCTGACTATGGCTACACCTTC.

This chain joins TRBV7-2 and TRBJ1-5, with D unresolved. From germline, CDR1 is SGHTA and CDR2 FQGNSA. The CDR3 consists of 15 residues. Trimming removed 1 base at V and 3 bases at J, with 10 bases between. CDR3 in DNA: TGTGCCAGCAGCTTAGAGTCGGGGTACAATCAGCCCCAGCATTTT. It specifies CASSLESGYNQPQHF.

This chain connects TRBV12-3 or TRBV12-4 to TRBJ2-4; TRBD2 is a possible D gene (6 bases). CDR3 length: 16 amino acids. Trimming stripped 7 bases from V and 3 bases from J, with 19 bases between. The CDR3 DNA reads as TGTGCCAGCACCCTCCGGGACTTGATAGTCAAAAACATTCAGTACTTC. Residues: CASTLRDLIVKNIQYF.

This rearrangement joins TRBV20-1 to TRBJ1-4; D possibly corresponds to TRBD1 (6 bases). Trimming cost V 3 bases and J 0 bases, with 11 bases left between them. The length of the CDR3 is 15 residues. CDR1 is DFQATT and CDR2 is SNEGSKA in the germline V gene (reference sequence). CDR3 DNA: TGCAGTGCTAGGGGCGGACAGACAACTAATGAAAAACTGTTTTTT. Protein: CSARGGQTTNEKLFF.

There are a few counts of this clonotype. This chain connects TRBV18 to TRBJ2-7, with D perhaps matching TRBD2 (5 bases). The assigned J gene may be wrong: the sequence end matches TRBJ2-1 better. The germline V gene encodes CDR1 KGHSH and CDR2 LQKENI. The CDR3 totals 15 residues. Written as DNA, the CDR3 is TGTGCCAGCTCTTACACCGGGGAGACTTACAATGAGCAGTTCTTC. It specifies CASSYTGETYNEQFF.

This clonotype was recorded a few times. The chain employs TRBV20-1 and TRBJ2-4, with 10 bases identical to TRBD2. CDR3 length: 15 residues. Germline values: CDR1 DFQATT, CDR2 SNEGSKA (reference sequence). V was pared by 0 bases and J by 6 bases, with 5 bases of the junction left unmatched. Written as DNA, the CDR3 is TGCAGTGCTAGAGAAAGTAGGACTAGCGGAAACATTCAGTACTTC. As protein: CSARESRTSGNIQYF.

This clonotype showed up just a few times. The J gene is TRBJ2-5, the V gene TRBV4-3; weak D call: TRBD1 (5 bases). The CDR3 contains 15 residues. V shed 0 bases and J shed 2 bases, with 10 bases lying between them. Per the germline V gene, CDR1 is LGHNA and CDR2 is YSLEER. The CDR3 DNA reads as TGCGCCAGCAGCCAAGAATCATACAGGCAAGAGACCCAGTACTTC. Residues: CASSQESYRQETQYF.

The chain has TRBV7-2 and TRBJ2-2, with 12 bases fitting TRBD1. Trimming cost V 4 bases and J 4 bases; bases outside gene matches: 4. Germline V gives CDR1 SGHTA, CDR2 FQGNSA. The CDR3 spans 16 residues. The CDR3 DNA reads TGTGCCAGCAGCTCGGGGACAGGGGGCGGCACCGGGGAGCTGTTTTTT. It yields the protein CASSSGTGGGTGELFF.

This chain joins TRBV6-5 and TRBJ2-5; TRBD1 matches at 9 bases. Germline V gene data show CDR1 as MNHEY and CDR2 as SVGAGI. The trim removed 5 bases at V and 4 bases at J, leaving 8 bases unmatched. The CDR3 is 15 residues long. CDR3 residues: CASSTTGTGLETQYF. The CDR3 DNA sequence: TGTGCCAGCAGTACAACCGGGACAGGGCTAGAGACCCAGTACTTC.

This clonotype has more than one count but fewer than ten. The chain has TRBV4-3 and TRBJ2-3; possibly TRBD1 for D (6 bases). CDR1 and CDR2 from the germline V gene are LGHNA and YSLEER. Trimming left V 1 base short and J 5 bases short, with 19 bases between. This CDR3 is 17 amino acids long. The CDR3 region is CASSQGTEGLMGDTQYF. CDR3 DNA sequence: TGCGCCAGCAGCCAAGGGACAGAAGGACTGATGGGAGATACGCAGTATTTT.

The CDR3 coding sequence is TGTGCCAGCAGCGTAGGCCCAACTCTGATGTACGAGCAGTACTTC. It yields the protein CASSVGPTLMYEQYF. This chain joins TRBV9 and TRBJ2-7; D is undetermined. The germline V gene has CDR1 SGDLS and CDR2 YYNGEE. CDR3 size: 15 residues. Trimming shortened V by 0 bases and J by 4 bases, and 14 bases separated the two germline ends.

The chain uses TRBV7-9 and TRBJ1-3; D gene unclear. In germline, CDR1 is SEHNR, CDR2 FQNEAQ (reference sequence). The CDR3 contains 12 residues. The CDR3 is CATGSVGNTIYF. CDR3 in DNA: TGTGCGACGGGCAGCGTTGGAAACACCATATATTTT.

This clonotype has only a few counts. The V and J genes are TRBV7-8 and TRBJ1-4; D is unclear. Germline V lookup: CDR1 SGHVS, CDR2 FQNEAQ. This CDR3 is built from 15 residues. Trimming took off 0 bases at V and 4 bases at J, with 9 bases between the two ends. The CDR3: CASSLAAAYNEKLFF. The CDR3 DNA follows: TGTGCCAGCAGCTTAGCGGCAGCCTATAATGAAAAACTGTTTTTT.

V gene TRBV30 combines with J gene TRBJ2-2, with a weak D call TRBD1 (6 bases). The germline gives CDR1 GTSNPN, CDR2 SVGIG (reference sequence). The germline V and J ends were trimmed by 1 base and 0 bases, with 6 bases remaining between them. The CDR3 length is 14 residues. DNA of the CDR3: TGTGCCTGGAGTGGGGGGCCGAACACCGGGGAGCTGTTTTTT. It translates to CAWSGGPNTGELFF.

The chain links TRBV13 to TRBJ2-5, with 10 bases identical to TRBD2. The CDR3 sequence is 15 residues long. Germline V gene data show CDR1 as PRHDT and CDR2 as FYEKMQ (reference sequence). V shed 5 bases and J 4 bases; nucleotides not matched to a gene: 7. This CDR3 reads CASSRAGGPSETQYF. The DNA of the CDR3 is TGTGCCAGCAGCAGAGCGGGGGGGCCGTCAGAGACCCAGTACTTC.

The chain recombines TRBV5-1 with TRBJ1-2; no definite D call. The CDR3 runs to 13 residues. Germline V gene sequence: CDR1 SGHRS, CDR2 YFSETQ. The V gene lost 4 bases and the J gene lost 7 bases, with 14 bases spanning the gap. This CDR3 reads CASSPDIQTGYTF. DNA for the CDR3: TGCGCCAGCAGCCCTGACATCCAGACTGGCTACACCTTC.

This clonotype was detected a few times. This chain joins TRBV29-1 and TRBJ1-1; no reliable D call. The length of the CDR3 is 13 residues. From germline, CDR1 is SQVTM and CDR2 ANQGSEA. V was shortened by 2 bases and J by 5 bases, with 12 bases between the two germline ends. The CDR3 coding sequence is TGCAGCGTTGAACATTCTCCGGGGACTGAAGCTTTCTTT. Its translation: CSVEHSPGTEAFF.

This clonotype has at least ten counts. The chain recombines TRBV27 with TRBJ2-7; D may be TRBD1 (7 bases). Germline-derived CDR1 and CDR2 are MNHEY and SMNVEV (reference sequence). CDR3 length: 15 amino acids. V was trimmed by 6 bases and J by 2 bases, leaving 17 bases between them. CDR3: CASSPGGSSAYEQYF. The CDR3 DNA is TGTGCCAGCAGCCCAGGGGGGTCTAGCGCCTACGAGCAGTACTTC.